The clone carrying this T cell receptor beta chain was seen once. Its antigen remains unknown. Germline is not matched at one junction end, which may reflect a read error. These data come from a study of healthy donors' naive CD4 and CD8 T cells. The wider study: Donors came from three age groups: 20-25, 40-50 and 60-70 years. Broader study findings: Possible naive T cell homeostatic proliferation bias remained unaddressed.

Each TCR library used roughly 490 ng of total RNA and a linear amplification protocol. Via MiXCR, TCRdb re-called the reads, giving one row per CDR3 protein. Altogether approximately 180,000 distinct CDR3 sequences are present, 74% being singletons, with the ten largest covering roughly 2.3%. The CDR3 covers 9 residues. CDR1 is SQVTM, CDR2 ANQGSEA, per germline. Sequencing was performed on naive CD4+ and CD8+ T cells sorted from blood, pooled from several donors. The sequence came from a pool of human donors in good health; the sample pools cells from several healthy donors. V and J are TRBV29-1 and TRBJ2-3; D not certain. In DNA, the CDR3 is TGCAGCGTCGGTCCCGATCCGAATTTT. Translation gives CSVGPDPNF.